This T cell receptor (beta chain) was captured in a study of shared clonotypes between healthy human individuals. Points from the study as a whole: Sharing across four donors was highest in naive CD4 (around 5%) and lowest in memory CD8 (around 0.4%).

The assay was run at deep level. Sequencing used immunoSEQ multiplex PCR; TCRdb keeps in-frame clones, though not all of them. The data contain about 2.4 million clones, 85% to 95% of them singletons. The V gene's germline CDR1 is SEHNR and CDR2 FQNEAQ (reference sequence). The CDR3 sequence is 14 residues long. V gave up 2 bases and J gave up 1 base, with 8 bases separating them. Remarks on this clone: Its antigen is unidentified. Other DNA sequences of this sample code for an identical CDR3.

The receptor comes from a man in his late teens or twenties in good health. Source material: naive CD4+ T cells sorted from blood. Stated subset: CD45RA+ positively selected. V is TRBV7-9 and J is TRBJ1-2; possibly TRBD1 for D (5 bases). CDR3 nucleotide sequence: TGTGCCAGCAGCTTACAGGGACGTAACTATGGCTACACCTTC. Amino acids: CASSLQGRNYGYTF.